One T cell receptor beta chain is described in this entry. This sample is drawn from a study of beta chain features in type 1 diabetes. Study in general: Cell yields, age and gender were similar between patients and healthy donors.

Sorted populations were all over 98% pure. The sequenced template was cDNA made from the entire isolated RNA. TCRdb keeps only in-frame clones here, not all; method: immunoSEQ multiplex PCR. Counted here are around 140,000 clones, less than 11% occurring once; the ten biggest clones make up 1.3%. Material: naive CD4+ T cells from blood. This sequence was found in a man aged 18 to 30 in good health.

CDR3: CASSLGQGGYYGYTF. In nucleotides, the CDR3 is TGTGCCAGCAGCTTAGGGCAGGGGGGCTACTATGGCTACACCTTC. The chain recombines TRBV7-9 with TRBJ1-2; 7 bases are shared with TRBD1. The trim removed 1 base at V and 3 bases at J, leaving 5 bases unmatched. The CDR3 is 15 residues long. Germline CDR1 and CDR2: SEHNR and FQNEAQ (reference sequence).